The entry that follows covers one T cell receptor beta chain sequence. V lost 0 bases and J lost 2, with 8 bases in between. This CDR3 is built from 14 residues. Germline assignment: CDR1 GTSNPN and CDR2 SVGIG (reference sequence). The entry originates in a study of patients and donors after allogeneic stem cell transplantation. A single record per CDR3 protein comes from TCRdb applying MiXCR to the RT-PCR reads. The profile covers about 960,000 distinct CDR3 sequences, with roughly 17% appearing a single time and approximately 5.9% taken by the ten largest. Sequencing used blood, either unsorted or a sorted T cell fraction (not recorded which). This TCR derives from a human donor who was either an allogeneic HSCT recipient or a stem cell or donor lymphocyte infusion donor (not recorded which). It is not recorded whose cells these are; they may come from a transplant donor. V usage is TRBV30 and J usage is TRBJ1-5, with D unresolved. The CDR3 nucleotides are TGTGCCTGGAGTGTACACGGGGGCAATCAGCCCCAGCATTTT. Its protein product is CAWSVHGGNQPQHF.